The clone carrying this T cell receptor beta chain has more than one count but fewer than ten. Its specificity is unknown. Amplification of TCR beta used genomic DNA extracted from peripheral blood. This specimen comes from a study of T cell repertoires in aging, cancer and after chemotherapy. Study in general: Paired samples before and after chemotherapy came from chronic lymphocytic leukemia patients on fludarabine- or bendamustine-based regimens.

Multiplex touch-down PCR with TRB-A/B primers amplified rearranged V-D-J TRB sequences. One entry per CDR3 protein results from TCRdb running MiXCR on the multiplex PCR reads. This sample carries approximately 1,200 distinct CDR3 sequences, around 24% of them seen once, and the ten largest clones take more than 20%. Germline V CDR1 and CDR2: SEHNR, FQNEAQ (reference sequence). The V segment lost 7 bases and the J segment 3 bases; nucleotides outside the gene matches: 8. CDR3 length equals 15 residues. Study-wide results and caveats: These repertoire data do not allow conclusions about immunological memory after chemotherapy. Untreated cancer patients had significantly lower blood TCR diversity than age-matched healthy donors.

The chain uses TRBV7-9 and TRBJ1-4, with 7 nucleotides matching TRBD1. The material sequenced was blood. The sequence was collected from a human donor with a blood cancer. This chain's CDR3 is CASTGRDRSNEKLFF. DNA for the CDR3: TGTGCCAGCACCGGCCGGGACAGATCTAATGAAAAACTGTTTTTT.